These 21 T cell receptor beta chains came from one sample sequenced in a study of blood T cells in healthy people across ages. Primers used in a second PCR of roughly 6 to 11 cycles were a sample-barcoded 5' primer and a J-beta primer mix. Using its own MiXCR run on the 5' RACE reads, TCRdb lists one record per CDR3 protein. The sample records roughly 650,000 distinct CDR3 sequences, around 32% being singletons. Sequencing input: blood. The source is a woman at least 80 years old in good health.

The genes are TRBV7-2 and TRBJ2-7, with 8 bases fitting TRBD1. Germline V gene lookup returns CDR1 SGHTA and CDR2 FQGNSA. The V gene end was trimmed by 5 bases and the J gene end by 9 bases; junction bases not matched to a gene: 15. The CDR3 totals 15 residues. The CDR3 protein is CASSTWGGTGEAQYF. In DNA form, the CDR3 reads TGTGCCAGCAGCACTTGGGGCGGGACAGGAGAAGCGCAGTACTTC.

This clonotype was counted many times. The J gene is TRBJ2-7, the V gene TRBV20-1; 11 bases line up with TRBD2. Trimming took 5 bases from V and 4 from J; bases not matched to a gene: 4. The CDR3 contains 13 residues. Germline lookup yields CDR1 DFQATT and CDR2 SNEGSKA (reference sequence). DNA of the CDR3: TGCAGTGCTCCGACTAGCGGGGAGTACGAGCAGTACTTC. This gives the protein CSAPTSGEYEQYF.

Concerning this clonotype itself: It may be a read error: a sequence one base away is much more abundant. V usage is TRBV2 and J usage is TRBJ1-4; 7 bases match TRBD1. CDR1 and CDR2 (germline): SNHLY, FYNNEI. The CDR3 length is 14 residues. This CDR3 reads CTSSRDSTNEKLFF. The CDR3, as DNA: TGTACCAGCAGCCGGGACAGCACTAATGAAAAACTGTTTTTT.

V and J are TRBV19 and TRBJ2-3, with D perhaps matching TRBD1 (7 bases). The CDR3 is made up of 16 amino acids. The germline gives CDR1 LNHDA, CDR2 SQIVND (reference sequence). V gave up 6 bases and J gave up 0 bases, with 16 bases separating them. Here the CDR3 DNA reads TGTGCCAGTAGCCGGGGGAACAGGGGAAGCACAGATACGCAGTATTTT. It specifies CASSRGNRGSTDTQYF.

At least ten counts were recorded for this clonotype. V and J are TRBV19 and TRBJ2-1, with TRBD1 identical over 7 bases. Germline CDR1 and CDR2: LNHDA and SQIVND (reference sequence). The CDR3 runs 11 residues. The V and J ends lost 4 bases and 15 bases, in that order; junction bases with no gene match: 6. DNA of the CDR3: TGTGCCAGTAGTAAAGGACAGGACCGGTTCTTC. Translation gives CASSKGQDRFF.

The rearrangement joins TRBV5-1 to TRBJ2-5; the D is unclear. V lost 7 bases and J 1 base, leaving 17 bases between the germline ends. There are 15 residues in the CDR3. The germline V gene has CDR1 SGHRS and CDR2 YFSETQ. The CDR3 spells CASSIPQAAQETQYF. DNA for the CDR3: TGCGCCAGCTCTATTCCCCAGGCCGCCCAAGAGACCCAGTACTTC.

V usage is TRBV5-1 and J usage is TRBJ1-1; D is unclear. The V gene's germline CDR1 is SGHRS and CDR2 YFSETQ. The CDR3 loop spans 15 amino acids. The V end was cut by 4 bases, the J end by 3 bases, with 16 bases between. DNA for the CDR3: TGCGCCAGCAGCCCCGGGCACGTGGGCGACACTGAAGCTTTCTTT. Translating it yields CASSPGHVGDTEAFF.

This clonotype was observed a handful of times. The gene calls are TRBV7-8 and TRBJ1-5; weak D call: TRBD1 (6 bases). The V end was cut by 1 base, the J end by 3 bases, with 13 bases between. Germline CDR1 and CDR2: SGHVS and FQNEAQ. This CDR3 is 16 amino acids long. The CDR3 DNA reads TGTGCCAGCAGCTTAGGGGGGCGACAGGTCAATCAGCCCCAGCATTTT. It translates to CASSLGGRQVNQPQHF.

This clonotype turned up a few times. This may be a read error: a much more frequent sequence differs by one nucleotide. This chain connects TRBV6-2 or TRBV6-3 to TRBJ2-1; TRBD1 might be the D (6 bases). CDR1 and CDR2 (germline): MNHEY, SVGEGT. CDR3 length equals 17 residues. CDR3 DNA: TGTGCCAGCAGTTACCGTAGCAGGGGAAGCTCCTACAATGAGCGGTTCTTC. Translation gives CASSYRSRGSSYNERFF.

This clonotype was counted ten times or more. This chain connects TRBV9 to TRBJ1-5; TRBD1 agrees at 7 bases. The CDR3 loop spans 14 amino acids. The V gene end was trimmed by 5 bases and the J gene end by 4 bases; junction bases not matched to a gene: 6. Germline V gene sequence: CDR1 SGDLS, CDR2 YYNGEE. The CDR3 DNA is TGTGCCAGCAGTCAGGGGGACAATAATCAGCCCCAGCATTTT. Amino acids: CASSQGDNNQPQHF.

The chain carries TRBV7-3 and TRBJ2-2; D is ambiguous. The ends were cut back, 6 bases at V and 4 bases at J, with 12 bases in the middle. The V gene's germline CDR1 is SGHTA and CDR2 FQGTGA. This CDR3 has 14 amino acids. CDR3 in amino acids: CASSLYSSTGELFF. The CDR3 DNA sequence: TGTGCCAGCAGTCTATACTCTAGCACCGGGGAGCTGTTTTTT.

The chain recombines TRBV6-2 or TRBV6-3 with TRBJ2-1, with a weak D call TRBD2 (6 bases). Judging by the DNA end, TRBJ2-7 fits better; the J call may be wrong. The CDR3 has 17 residues. Germline loops: CDR1 MNHEY, CDR2 SVGEGT. DNA of the CDR3: TGTGCCAGCACCAAACGATGGCAGGGAGGCTCCTACAATGAGCAGTACTTC. The encoded protein is CASTKRWQGGSYNEQYF.

The table lists this clonotype with a few counts. The chain has TRBV9 and TRBJ1-2; D may be TRBD1 (5 bases). The germline V gene has CDR1 SGDLS and CDR2 YYNGEE. V was trimmed by 0 bases and J by 4 bases, leaving 13 bases between them. The CDR3 runs 15 residues. CDR3 residues: CASSVGGKLTYGYTF. CDR3 DNA: TGTGCCAGCAGCGTAGGGGGGAAGCTAACCTATGGCTACACCTTC.

This clonotype appeared many times. The chain has TRBV18 and TRBJ2-1; D call uncertain. Trimming took off 0 bases at V and 0 bases at J, with 6 bases between the two ends. Germline CDR1 KGHSH, CDR2 LQKENI. The CDR3 extends over 15 amino acids. The CDR3 here is CASSPPRSSYNEQFF. CDR3 coding DNA: TGTGCCAGCTCACCACCAAGGAGCTCCTACAATGAGCAGTTCTTC.

The sample holds a few counts of this clonotype. The DNA of the CDR3 is TGTGCCAGTAGTAGAGGTGGCGGACGCACAGATACGCAGTATTTT. As protein: CASSRGGGRTDTQYF. The chain links TRBV19 to TRBJ2-3; D gene ambiguous. CDR1 and CDR2 (germline): LNHDA, SQIVND (reference sequence). The CDR3 totals 15 residues. Deletions cut 4 bases from V and 1 base from J, with 12 bases between.

The rearrangement joins TRBV20-1 to TRBJ1-2, with TRBD1 matching over 8 bases. The CDR3 contains 13 residues. Germline values: CDR1 DFQATT, CDR2 SNEGSKA (reference sequence). V lost 5 bases, J lost 5 bases, and 7 bases stayed unmatched. For the CDR3, the DNA is TGCAGTGCTCCCCGGACAGGGAAATATGGCTACACCTTC. Its translation: CSAPRTGKYGYTF.

With respect to this clonotype: One junction end does not reproduce the germline sequence, and a read error may be involved. This chain links TRBV5-1 with TRBJ1-4; no definite D call. In germline, CDR1 is SGHRS, CDR2 YFSETQ. This CDR3 spans 15 amino acids. Here the CDR3 reads CASSLAYGENEKRFF. For the CDR3, the DNA is TGCGCCAGCAGCTTGGCCTATGGCGAGAATGAAAAACGGTTTTTT.

This rearrangement joins TRBV7-9 to TRBJ2-7; 7 bases are a match to TRBD2. The J call is doubtful: the DNA matches TRBJ2-1 better. Per the germline V gene, CDR1 is SEHNR and CDR2 is FQNEAQ (reference sequence). This CDR3 has 14 amino acids. In DNA, the CDR3 is TGTGCCAGCAACATGGGAGGGGCGCAGAATGAGCAGTTCTTC. Residues: CASNMGGAQNEQFF.

V and J are TRBV5-5 and TRBJ1-2; D ambiguous. Germline lookup yields CDR1 SGHKS and CDR2 YYEKEE (reference sequence). This CDR3 spans 14 amino acids. V was clipped by 3 bases and J by 4 bases, with 13 bases between them. The CDR3 DNA reads as TGTGCCAGCAGCTGGGAGGGCCACCCCTATGGCTACACCTTC. This sequence encodes CASSWEGHPYGYTF.

The sample holds one count of this clonotype. A clone one base away is much larger, so this may be a read error. J is TRBJ2-7 and V is TRBV6-2 or TRBV6-3; D call uncertain. This CDR3 spans 14 amino acids. Germline-derived CDR1 and CDR2 are MNHEY and SVGEGT. V was clipped by 7 bases and J by 1 base, with 14 bases between them. CDR3 coding DNA: TGTGCCAGCACCACGACAACCCGTTCCTACGAGCAGTACTTC. It encodes CASTTTTRSYEQYF.

The chain has TRBV5-1 and TRBJ2-3; D is undetermined. CDR1 is SGHRS, CDR2 YFSETQ, per germline. Trimming left V 5 bases short and J 5 bases short, with 12 bases between. The CDR3 runs 13 residues. CDR3 sequence (DNA): TGCGCCAGCAGAGAACGTGGGGAAGATACGCAGTATTTT. It codes for CASRERGEDTQYF.